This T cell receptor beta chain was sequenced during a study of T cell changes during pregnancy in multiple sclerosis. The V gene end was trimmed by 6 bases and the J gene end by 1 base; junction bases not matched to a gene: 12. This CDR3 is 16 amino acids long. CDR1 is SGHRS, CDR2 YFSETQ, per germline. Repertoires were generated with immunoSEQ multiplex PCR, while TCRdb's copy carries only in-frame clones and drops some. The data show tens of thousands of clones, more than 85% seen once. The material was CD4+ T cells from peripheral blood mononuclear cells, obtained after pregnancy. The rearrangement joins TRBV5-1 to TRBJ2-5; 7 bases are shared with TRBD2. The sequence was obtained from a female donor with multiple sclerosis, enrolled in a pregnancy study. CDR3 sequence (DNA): TGCGCCAGCAATCAAGCTAGCGGATTAGCCCAAGAGACCCAGTACTTC. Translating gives CASNQASGLAQETQYF.